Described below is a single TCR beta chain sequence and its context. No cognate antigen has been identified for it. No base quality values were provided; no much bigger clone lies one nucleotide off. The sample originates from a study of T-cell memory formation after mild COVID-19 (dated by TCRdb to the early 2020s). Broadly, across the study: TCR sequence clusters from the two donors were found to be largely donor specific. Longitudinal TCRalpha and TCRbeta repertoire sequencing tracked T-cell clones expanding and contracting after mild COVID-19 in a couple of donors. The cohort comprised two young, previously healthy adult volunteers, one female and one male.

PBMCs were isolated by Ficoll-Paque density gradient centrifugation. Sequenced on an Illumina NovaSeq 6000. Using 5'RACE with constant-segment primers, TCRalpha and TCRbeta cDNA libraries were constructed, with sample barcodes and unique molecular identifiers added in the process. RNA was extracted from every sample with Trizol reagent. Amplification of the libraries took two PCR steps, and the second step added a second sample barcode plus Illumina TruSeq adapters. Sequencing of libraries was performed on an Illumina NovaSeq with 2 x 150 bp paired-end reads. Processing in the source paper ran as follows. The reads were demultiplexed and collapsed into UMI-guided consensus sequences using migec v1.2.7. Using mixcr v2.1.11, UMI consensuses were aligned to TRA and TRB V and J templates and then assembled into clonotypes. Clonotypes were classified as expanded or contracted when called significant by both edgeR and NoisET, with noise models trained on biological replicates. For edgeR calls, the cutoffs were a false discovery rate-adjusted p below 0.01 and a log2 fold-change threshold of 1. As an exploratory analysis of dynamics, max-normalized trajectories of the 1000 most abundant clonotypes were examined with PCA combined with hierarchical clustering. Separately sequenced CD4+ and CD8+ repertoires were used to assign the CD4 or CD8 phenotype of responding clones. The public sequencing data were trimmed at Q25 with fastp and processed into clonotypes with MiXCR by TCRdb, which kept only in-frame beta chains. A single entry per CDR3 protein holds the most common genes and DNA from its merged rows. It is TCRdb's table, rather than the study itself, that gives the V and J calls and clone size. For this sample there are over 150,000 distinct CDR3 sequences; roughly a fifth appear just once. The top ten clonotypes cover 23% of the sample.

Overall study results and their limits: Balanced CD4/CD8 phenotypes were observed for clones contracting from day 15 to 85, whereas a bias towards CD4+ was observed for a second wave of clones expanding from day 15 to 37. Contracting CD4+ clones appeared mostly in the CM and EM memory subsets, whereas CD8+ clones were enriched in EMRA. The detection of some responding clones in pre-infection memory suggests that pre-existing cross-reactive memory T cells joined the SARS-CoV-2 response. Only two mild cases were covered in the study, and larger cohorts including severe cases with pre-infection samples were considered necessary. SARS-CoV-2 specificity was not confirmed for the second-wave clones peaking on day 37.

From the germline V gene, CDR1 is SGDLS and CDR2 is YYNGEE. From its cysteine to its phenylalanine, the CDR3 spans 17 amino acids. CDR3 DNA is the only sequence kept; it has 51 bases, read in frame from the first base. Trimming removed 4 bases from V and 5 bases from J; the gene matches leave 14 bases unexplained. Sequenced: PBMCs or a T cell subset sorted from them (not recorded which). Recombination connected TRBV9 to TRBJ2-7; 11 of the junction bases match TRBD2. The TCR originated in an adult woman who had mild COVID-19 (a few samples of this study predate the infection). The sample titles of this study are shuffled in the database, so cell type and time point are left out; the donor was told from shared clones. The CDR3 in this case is CASSPSGLAVAGDEQYF. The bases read TGTGCCAGCAGCCCCTCGGGACTAGCGGTTGCTGGGGACGAGCAGTACTTC.